The TCR beta chain described here comes from a study of beta chain features in type 1 diabetes. Turning to the study itself: Analysis included under 120,000,000 sorted cells drawn from all samples. Study-wide points: In comparison with healthy donors, patients had naive, central memory and Treg TCRB repertoires that appeared more similar. Fewer insertions but more deletions were seen at VDJ junctions in type 1 diabetes patients. Moderate yet significant TCRB CDR3 shortening was seen in Type 1 diabetes patients in all four CD4+ subsets. High TCR expression in some cells could lead to their over-representation in cDNA sequencing.

Every bit of the isolated RNA underwent reverse transcription, so sequencing read expressed TCRB transcripts. Clones were read by immunoSEQ multiplex PCR, and TCRdb kept only the in-frame ones, dropping some. The sample gives roughly 180,000 clones, 7.5% to 8.5% of which show up once; roughly 0.46% is in the top ten. V lost 9 bases and J 2 bases, leaving 10 bases between the germline ends. CDR3 length: 12 amino acids. Germline CDR1 SNHLY, CDR2 FYNNEI. About this clone itself: The antigen remains undetermined.

This chain links TRBV2 with TRBJ1-1, with D possibly being TRBD1 (6 bases). The source is a man younger than 30 with type 1 diabetes. The source material was central memory CD4+ T cells from blood. CDR3 in amino acids: CASDRLNTEAFF. CDR3 coding DNA: TGTGCCAGTGACAGGCTCAACACTGAAGCTTTCTTT.